The 8 T cell receptor beta chains presented below share a single source sample, sequenced in a study of low-dose radiotherapy and immunotherapy resistance in tumors. cDNA synthesis used a TRAV/TRBV-specific primer set for both chains. TCRs were put through roughly 19 PCR cycles of amplification with Phusion. A constant-region primer and the V-primer adapter served as the primer pair. MiXCR, run by TCRdb on the reads, gives a single entry per CDR3 protein. The table includes some 71,000 distinct CDR3 sequences, around 31% detected once. As to time point: before trial treatment. The sample here was PBMCs, taken before treatment. These receptors were obtained from a female donor with ovarian cancer.

Note on this clonotype: Given a far larger clone just one base away, this is likely a sequencing read error. The rearrangement links TRBV10-3 to TRBJ2-1, with D perhaps given as TRBD1 or TRBD2 (6 bases each). This CDR3 is built from 15 residues. V lost 4 bases to trimming and J lost 10 bases, with 20 bases between them. Germline V gives CDR1 ENHRY, CDR2 SYGVKD. The CDR3 DNA follows: TGTGCCATCAGTGCCGATGGGGGGCCCAAATACGAGCAGTTCTTC. As protein: CAISADGGPKYEQFF.

This clonotype was observed many times. V gene TRBV6-2 or TRBV6-3 combines with J gene TRBJ2-1, with a tentative D call TRBD1 (6 bases). Between the trimmed V and J ends, which lost 7 bases and 8 bases, there was a span of 21 bases. Per germline, CDR1 MNHEY and CDR2 SVGEGT. The CDR3 runs 15 residues. The CDR3 region has the DNA TGTGCCAGCATGAGGGGCAGGGGAAGAGTTGATGAGCAGTTCTTC. Its translation: CASMRGRGRVDEQFF.

Notes on this clonotype: This is likely an artifact of a read error, given a far larger clone one base away. The V gene is TRBV13, the J gene TRBJ2-1, with D perhaps matching TRBD2 (7 bases). The germline CDR1 and CDR2 sequences are PRHDT and FYEKMQ (reference sequence). V was cut by 5 bases and J by 10 bases, with 27 bases left in between. The CDR3 runs 17 residues. CDR3 region: CASSPQSGGMNSYEQFF. CDR3 nucleotides: TGTGCCAGCAGCCCCCAGTCGGGGGGCATGAACTCCTACGAGCAGTTCTTC. Drawing the rest from reference TRBV13 and TRBJ2-1, the complete variable domain is AAGVIQSPRHLIKEKRETATLKCYPIPRHDTVYWYQQGPGQDPQFLISFYEKMQSDKGSIPDRFSAQQFSDYHSELNMSSLELGDSALYFCASSPQSGGMNSYEQFFGPGTRLTVL.

The gene calls are TRBV12-3 or TRBV12-4 and TRBJ1-5; D not certain. The CDR3 has 15 residues. V lost 5 bases and J lost 2, with 13 bases in between. CDR3 bases: TGTGCCAGCAGTATGGGGTCTTGGGGCAATCAGCCCCAGCATTTT. Translation: CASSMGSWGNQPQHF.

This chain links TRBV15 with TRBJ2-1, with no clear D. This CDR3 is 12 amino acids long. Germline V gene lookup returns CDR1 LNHNV and CDR2 YYDKDF (reference sequence). The V end was cut by 5 bases, the J end by 9 bases, with 11 bases between. The CDR3 nucleotides are TGTGCCACCAGCGAAGGCCTCACTGAGCAGTTCTTC. Its translation is CATSEGLTEQFF.

The CDR3 DNA reads TGCAGCGTCCGGGGGGCGCAGAACACTGAAGCTTTCTTT. Protein: CSVRGAQNTEAFF. J is TRBJ1-1 and V is TRBV29-1, with D possibly TRBD1 on 6 matching bases. The CDR3 has 13 residues. The germline V and J ends were trimmed by 6 bases and 1 base, with 12 bases remaining between them. Germline V gene data show CDR1 as SQVTM and CDR2 as ANQGSEA.

This chain connects TRBV2 to TRBJ1-2, with 8 bases matching TRBD1. The CDR3 consists of 13 residues. Germline V gives CDR1 SNHLY, CDR2 FYNNEI. Trimming cost V 7 bases and J 6 bases; bases outside gene matches: 7. CDR3 nucleotides: TGTGCCAGCACGGGACAGGCCTTCAATGGCTACACCTTC. Translated: CASTGQAFNGYTF.

Many counts were recorded for this clonotype. CDR3 bases: TGCGCCAGCAGCTTGGGACAGGGTGGTGGCTACACCTTC. This sequence encodes CASSLGQGGGYTF. The V gene is TRBV5-1, the J gene TRBJ1-2, with 7 bases aligning to TRBD1. The V and J ends lost 0 bases and 7 bases, in that order; junction bases with no gene match: 3. This CDR3 comprises 13 residues. Per the germline V gene, CDR1 is SGHRS and CDR2 is YFSETQ.